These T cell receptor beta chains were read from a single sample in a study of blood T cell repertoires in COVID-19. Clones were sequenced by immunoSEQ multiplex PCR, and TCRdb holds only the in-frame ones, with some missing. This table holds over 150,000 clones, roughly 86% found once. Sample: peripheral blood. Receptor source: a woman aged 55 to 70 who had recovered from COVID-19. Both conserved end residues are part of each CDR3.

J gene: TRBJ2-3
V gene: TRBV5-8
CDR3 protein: CASSPISGQGFTDTQYF

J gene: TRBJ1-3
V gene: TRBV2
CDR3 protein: CAGAAARGLGNTIYF

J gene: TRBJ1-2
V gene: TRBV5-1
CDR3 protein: CASSLLGDGYTF

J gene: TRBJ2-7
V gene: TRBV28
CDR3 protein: CASSLFSGSGEQYF

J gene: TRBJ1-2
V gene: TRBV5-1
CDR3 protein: CASSLGQGRYGYTF

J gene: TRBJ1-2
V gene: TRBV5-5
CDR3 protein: CASSSTVGYGYTF

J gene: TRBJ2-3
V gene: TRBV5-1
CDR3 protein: CASSRTRQGTSTDTQYF

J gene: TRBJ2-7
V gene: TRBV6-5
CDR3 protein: CASSQGSEQYF

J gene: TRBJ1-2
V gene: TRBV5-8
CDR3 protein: CASSLYLGQGDGYTF

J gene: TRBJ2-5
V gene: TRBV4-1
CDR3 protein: CASSQGSLATQETQYF

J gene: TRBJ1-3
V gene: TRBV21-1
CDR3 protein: CASSKERGQGYTIYF

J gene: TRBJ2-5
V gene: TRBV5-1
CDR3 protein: CASSFDGLQETQYF

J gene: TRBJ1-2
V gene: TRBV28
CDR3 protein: CASTFLVENYGYTF

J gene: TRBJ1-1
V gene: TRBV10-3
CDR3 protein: CAIKTGLDTEAFF

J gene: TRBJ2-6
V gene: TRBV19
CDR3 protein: CASSTRSSGANVLTF

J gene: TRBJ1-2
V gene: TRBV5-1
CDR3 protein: CASSQGGTANYGYTF

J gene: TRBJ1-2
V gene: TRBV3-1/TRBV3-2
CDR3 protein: CASSQRPPRGNYGYTF

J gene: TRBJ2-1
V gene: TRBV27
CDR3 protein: CASSLLAGSHNEQFF

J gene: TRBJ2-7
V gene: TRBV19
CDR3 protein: CASSRRDRTYEQYF

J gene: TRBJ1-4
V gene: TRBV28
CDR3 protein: CASSQQGREANEKLFF

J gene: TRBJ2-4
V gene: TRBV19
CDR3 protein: CASSIRDTLNIQYF